What follows is one T cell receptor beta chain and its context. This clonotype was seen many times. This receptor's antigen is unknown. No per-base quality is available; no much larger clone lies one base away. Donors were 40 or so systemically healthy Caucasian individuals from Russia aged roughly 6 to 95 years. Each donor gave ten milliliters of peripheral blood, drawn into EDTA-treated Vacutainer tubes. Ficoll-Paque density-gradient centrifugation was used to isolate PBMCs, with at least 6.5 million per sample. Trizol reagent was used to extract total RNA from PBMCs, with at least 5.5 micrograms per sample. Naive CD45RAhigh/CD27high T cell percentages were measured by flow cytometry on a PBMC aliquot from every donor. This sample is drawn from a study of blood T cells in healthy people across ages (dated by TCRdb to 2015 to 2017). In terms of the full investigation: Template switching captured roughly one uniquely barcoded TCR beta cDNA molecule per two T cells in model experiments. Donors of different ages were randomly distributed across sequencing lanes to avoid experimental bias. The donors were split into four age groups: young (average about 15 years), middle-aged (around 40), aged (approximately 59) and long-lived (over 75). For two donors (one aged 18 to 29 and one aged 80 or older), the study analyzed two additional independent replicas of 1 million unique cDNA reads from the same blood draw. The study measured age-related changes in TCR beta repertoire diversity using deep sequencing normalized with unique cDNA molecular identifiers.

Library preparation employed 5' RACE. The sample was run on an Illumina HiSeq 2500. A second PCR of roughly 6 to 11 cycles was run with a J-beta primer mix and a sample-barcoded 5' primer. A template-switch 5' adaptor carrying 12 random nucleotides introduced a unique molecular identifier onto each TCR beta cDNA molecule. Each sample yielded at least 3 million CDR3-containing paired-end reads. First-strand cDNA was synthesized from all RNA with the Mint cDNA synthesis kit, primed by a TRBC-specific oligonucleotide. All cDNA was treated with uracil-DNA glycosylase and then went through a first 18-cycle PCR with the universal primers M1SS and BC2_uni_R. As for the authors' bioinformatics: Normalization of each sample was performed by random selection of 1 million high-quality reads, each carrying a distinct molecular identifier. Instead of being binned into consensus sequences, reads that shared molecular identifiers were thrown out. MiTCR, set to a Q25 quality threshold and the strictest error-elimination algorithm, was used for CDR3 identification, clonotype clustering and error correction. A nonparametric unseen species model with Euler transformation was used to estimate a lower bound on total TCR beta diversity. TCRdb cleaned the public reads at Q25 with fastp, built clones with MiXCR and kept in-frame beta chains. Rows merge per CDR3 protein into single entries with the most common DNA and genes. The authors' filters were not applied to this entry. The sample data list 600,000 to 800,000 distinct CDR3 sequences, and approximately 21% of these were observed just once. The ten largest clones capture more than 3% of the sample.

Results the study describes overall, beyond this receptor: Since profiling was done on bulk unsorted PBMCs, naive and antigen-experienced compartments could not be conclusively compared. Estimates of total diversity based on one million sequenced T cells were considered lower bounds and underestimates. Compared with the aged group, the long-lived group had more naive CD4+ T cells, fewer expanded clones and increased TCR diversity, a pattern suggesting age selection. As age increased, observed TCR beta diversity per million T cells dropped in a roughly linear way, and a significant reduction was already evident by age around 41. Because donor CMV infection status was unknown, age-related changes in expanded clonotypes were potentially confounded. The percentage of naive T cells measured by flow cytometry correlated strongly with observed TCR beta diversity.

Sequenced: blood. This TCR was sampled from a man aged 70 or older in good health.

In nucleotides, the sequence is TGTGCCACCAGCCAGGGGACAAGGCTATCCTATAATTCACCCCTCCACTTT. This translates into CATSQGTRLSYNSPLHF. This chain joins TRBV15 to TRBJ1-6; TRBD1 is perhaps the D gene, given 6 matching bases. V loses 5 bases, J loses 1 base, and the germline ends lie 15 bases apart. Taken from cysteine to phenylalanine, the CDR3 has 17 residues. Only CDR3 DNA is held: 51 bases, read in frame from base 1. CDR1 and CDR2, per the germline V gene (reference sequence), are LNHNV and YYDKDF.